This entry concerns a single TCR beta chain. The clone's antigen remains unknown. Within one base of it there is no much larger clone, and no base qualities were kept. These data come from a study of CD8+ T cells in alopecia areata (dated by TCRdb to 2016 to 2018). Notes on the research overall: Treated patients were enrolled in an open-label pilot trial of oral tofacitinib at 5 to 10 mg twice daily for moderate-to-severe alopecia areata. Patients received tofacitinib for 6 to 18 months and were then followed off drug for 6 months to check for delayed response and recurrence. In treated patients, disease severity was measured using the SALT score, which gives the percentage of scalp surface area affected. To study T cell clonal expansion in alopecia areata, the researchers applied high-throughput TCRbeta sequencing to both the C3H/HeJ mouse model and human patients. On the human side, TCRbeta sequencing was run on scalp tissue and on sorted CD4+ and CD8+ peripheral blood T cells from healthy controls and from alopecia areata patients with either patchy or totalis/universalis disease. Biopsies were taken from tofacitinib-treated patients at baseline and again at 4 and 24 weeks into treatment, and several of those patients also had a later scalp biopsy. Scalp clonality was compared among normal scalp (n=4), patchy alopecia areata scalp (n=8), and alopecia totalis/universalis scalp (n=8). RNA was extracted with the PAXgene miRNA kit for fixed scalp, the miRNeasy kit for PBMCs, and the RNeasy kit for mouse skin. TCRbeta CDR3 regions were amplified by immunoSEQ multiplex PCR using 35 Vbeta forward and 13 Jbeta reverse primers.

The time point label here, explained by the study, means: 24 weeks on oral tofacitinib. Interpreted using the paper, the treatment or condition label stands for: oral pan-JAK inhibitor, 5-10 mg twice daily. From alopecia areata patients, peripheral blood was collected along with lesional scalp punch biopsies. PBMCs were isolated by density centrifugation and stained for CD3, CD4 and CD8, after which CD4+ and CD8+ T cells were sorted on a FACSAria. Overall study outcomes, separate from this receptor: Scalp TCR repertoire analysis is complicated because resident alphabeta T cells in normal human skin are also sequenced, whereas mouse skin is dominated by gammadelta T cells. Tofacitinib significantly decreased scalp clonality and the number of expanded CD8+ clones among the top 100 scalp clones. Compared with normal scalp, lesional scalp, particularly in alopecia totalis/universalis, had higher clonality and more expanded CD8+ clones, which suggests antigenic drive. The treated cohort was small, with a single nonresponder, so links between baseline CD8+ expansion and response need larger studies. Shared TCR sequences between patients were less evident than in mice, which may be partly attributable to HLA diversity in the patient population. Many expanded lesional clones were found to persist in scalp and blood during tofacitinib treatment, and relapse after treatment cessation may be partly explained by this persistence.

From the cysteine through the phenylalanine, the CDR3 covers 15 amino acids. The CDR3 DNA has 45 bases and is translated from base 1. V sheds 3 bases and J sheds 1 base, leaving 12 bases between their ends. Reading the germline V gene gives CDR1 MDHEN and CDR2 SYDVKM. Receptor amplification or capture employed the immunoSEQ multiplex PCR assay. For TCR sequencing, RNA was extracted from every sample and reverse transcribed into cDNA to serve as template. First-strand cDNA was synthesized with SuperScript III using a 2:1 mix of oligo-dT and random hexamers. A synthetic immune receptor repertoire was used to gauge amplification bias, and whatever bias remained was removed computationally. As for the authors' bioinformatics: Raw reads were preprocessed to remove errors, and CDR3 was defined by IMGT conventions from the conserved cysteine to phenylalanine. Clonality was calculated as 1 minus Shannon entropy normalized by log2 of the number of productive unique TCRs. Whether each scalp clone was CD4 or CD8 was inferred by checking scalp TCRbeta sequences against the CD4 and CD8 repertoires from sorted blood. TCRdb took over this immuneACCESS table, retaining in-frame rearrangements with V and J assigned. Such tables are incomplete; in checked studies, under half of the missing clones stem from an unresolved V gene, and the remainder is unexplained. That table is the source of V, J and clone size, and D and trimming were worked out from the DNA. The sample yields over 150,000 clones; about 53% were counted once. Together, the top ten hold roughly a tenth of the sample.

The source was CD8+ T cells sorted from blood, collected at week 24, from a patient treated with tofacitinib. The chain employs TRBV28 and TRBJ1-1; there is no confident call for the D gene. The sequence was collected from a human donor with alopecia areata. The DNA sequence is TGTGCCAGCAGTTTTTTTCGTCAGAGGAACACTGAAGCTTTCTTT. It translates to CASSFFRQRNTEAFF.